This T cell receptor (beta chain) was profiled in a study of glioma-infiltrating T cells after dendritic cell vaccination. As for the study in general: Autologous tumor lysate was loaded overnight onto monocyte-derived dendritic cells grown seven days with IL-4 and GM-CSF. Dendritic cell vaccine was injected intradermally three times, biweekly.

The primer mix had 60 V beta and 13 J beta primers. Repertoires were generated with immunoSEQ multiplex PCR, while TCRdb's copy carries only in-frame clones and drops some. The sample comprises fewer than 85,000 clones, over 75% of which are singletons, and 2.1% rests with the top ten. In germline, CDR1 is LNHDA, CDR2 SQIVND (reference sequence). The CDR3 has 15 amino acids. V was clipped by 7 bases and J by 6 bases; unmatched bases: 9. The sequencing used blood, collected before dendritic cell vaccination. The chain links TRBV19 to TRBJ1-4; 9 bases are a match to TRBD1. This TCR derives from a human donor with glioblastoma. The CDR3 spells CASTPGTGWYEKLFF. Here the CDR3 DNA reads TGTGCCAGTACCCCCGGGACAGGGTGGTATGAAAAACTGTTTTTT.